This TCR beta chain was profiled in a study of blood T cell repertoires in COVID-19. Background on the study: Whether acute or convalescent, the COVID-19 samples came from the United States, Italy and Spain. T cells, B-cell-depleted T cells, or PBMCs provided the cDNA or gDNA that served as material.

V was clipped by 4 bases and J by 6 bases; unmatched bases: 9. Germline V lookup: CDR1 SQVTM, CDR2 ANQGSEA. The CDR3 has 14 residues. The authors' processing: Amplification of reference gene primers provided the estimated nucleated cell counts. The repertoire was sequenced with immunoSEQ multiplex PCR; TCRdb's copy has only in-frame clones and lacks some. The V and J calls and the clone size are those of that table, but D and trimming were determined from the DNA. The sample includes about 97,000 clones, roughly 86% of them seen just once. This clone was seen once. Specimen: peripheral blood. The sequence was collected from a human donor in a cohort sampled during active COVID-19. This chain joins TRBV29-1 and TRBJ2-1; 7 positions agree with TRBD2. CDR3 residues: CSVVPAGLFNEQFF. The CDR3 region has the DNA TGCAGCGTTGTACCAGCGGGACTTTTCAATGAGCAGTTCTTC.